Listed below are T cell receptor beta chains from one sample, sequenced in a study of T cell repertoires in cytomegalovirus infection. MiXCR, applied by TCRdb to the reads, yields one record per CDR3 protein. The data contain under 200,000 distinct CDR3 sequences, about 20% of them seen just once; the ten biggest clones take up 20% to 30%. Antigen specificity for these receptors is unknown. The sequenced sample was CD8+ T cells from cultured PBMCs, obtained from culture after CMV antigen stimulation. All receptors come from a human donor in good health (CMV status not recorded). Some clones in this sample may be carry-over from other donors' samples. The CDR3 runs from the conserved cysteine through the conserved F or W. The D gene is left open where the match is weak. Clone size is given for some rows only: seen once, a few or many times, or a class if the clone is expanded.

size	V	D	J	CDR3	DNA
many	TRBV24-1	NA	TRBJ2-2	CATSDSARGLTGELFF	TGTGCCACCAGTGATTCTGCCAGGGGACTCACCGGGGAGCTGTTTTTT
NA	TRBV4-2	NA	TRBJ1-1	CASSQDLGQNTEAFF	TGTGCCAGCAGCCAAGATCTGGGGCAGAACACTGAAGCTTTCTTT
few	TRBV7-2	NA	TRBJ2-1	CASSPRQAIYNEQFF	TGTGCCAGCAGCCCTCGACAGGCAATTTACAATGAGCAGTTCTTC
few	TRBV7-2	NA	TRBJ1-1	CASSWTRGTEAFF	TGTGCCAGCAGCTGGACTAGGGGAACTGAAGCTTTCTTT
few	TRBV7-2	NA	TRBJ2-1	CASSVDRTRSREQFF	TGTGCCAGCAGCGTAGACAGGACCAGATCAAGGGAGCAGTTCTTC
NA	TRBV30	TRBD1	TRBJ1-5	CAWSVTGAGNQPQHF	TGTGCCTGGAGTGTAACAGGGGCGGGTAATCAGCCCCAGCATTTT
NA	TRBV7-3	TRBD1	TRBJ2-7	CASSALTGGRSEQYF	TGTGCCAGCAGCGCCTTGACAGGGGGTCGGTCCGAGCAGTACTTC
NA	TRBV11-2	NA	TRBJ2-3	CASSLWDLQRDTQYF	TGTGCCAGCAGCTTGTGGGACCTCCAAAGGGATACGCAGTATTTT
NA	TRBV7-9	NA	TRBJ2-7	CASSSTWTYEQYF	TGTGCCAGCAGCTCCACGTGGACCTACGAGCAGTACTTC
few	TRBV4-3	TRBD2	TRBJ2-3	CASSQASGGYTDTQYF	TGCGCCAGCAGCCAAGCTAGCGGGGGTTACACAGATACGCAGTATTTT
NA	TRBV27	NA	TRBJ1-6	CASSSPPGQPNSPLHF	TGTGCCAGCAGTTCTCCTCCGGGACAACCCAATTCACCCCTCCACTTT
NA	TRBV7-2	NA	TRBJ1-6	CASSFPQGNNSPLHF	TGTGCCAGCAGCTTCCCTCAGGGGAATAATTCACCCCTCCACTTT
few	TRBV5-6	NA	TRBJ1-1	CASSSPSRTEAFF	TGTGCCAGCAGCAGTCCCTCCAGGACTGAAGCTTTCTTT
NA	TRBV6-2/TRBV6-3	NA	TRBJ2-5	CASREIRAETQYF	TGTGCCAGCAGGGAAATACGGGCGGAGACCCAGTACTTC
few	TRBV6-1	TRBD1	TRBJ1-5	CASSDRGHGGNQPQHF	TGTGCCAGCAGCGACAGGGGCCACGGGGGCAATCAGCCCCAGCATTTT
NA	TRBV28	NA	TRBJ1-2	CASRQGGGGGYTF	TGTGCCAGCAGACAGGGAGGAGGAGGTGGCTACACCTTC
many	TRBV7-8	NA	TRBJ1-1	CASAKGNTEAFF	TGTGCCAGTGCTAAGGGGAACACTGAAGCTTTCTTT
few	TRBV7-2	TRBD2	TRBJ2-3	CASSPTSGGATDTQYF	TGTGCCAGCAGCCCGACTAGCGGGGGGGCCACAGATACGCAGTATTTT
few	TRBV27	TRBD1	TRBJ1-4	CASSFSGTDKLFF	TGTGCCAGCAGTTTCAGTGGGACAGACAAACTGTTTTTT
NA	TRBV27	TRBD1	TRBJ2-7	CASSRGQQRQQYF	TGTGCCAGCAGCAGGGGACAGCAGAGGCAGCAGTACTTC
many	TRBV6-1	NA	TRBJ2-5	CASSGILGGQETQYF	TGTGCCAGCAGTGGGATTCTGGGCGGGCAAGAGACCCAGTACTTC
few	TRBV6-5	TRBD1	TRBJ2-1	CASSGDRVLEQFF	TGTGCCAGCAGTGGGGACAGGGTTCTCGAACAGTTCTTC
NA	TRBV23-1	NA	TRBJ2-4	CATPAGWGKNIQYF	TGCGCCACCCCAGCGGGTTGGGGCAAAAACATTCAGTACTTC
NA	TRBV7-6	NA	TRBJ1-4	CASSSIGSGEEKLFF	TGTGCCAGCAGCTCCATCGGATCGGGCGAAGAAAAACTGTTTTTT
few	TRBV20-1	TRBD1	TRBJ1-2	CSAVSRDRRRYGYTF	TGCAGTGCTGTTTCCCGGGACAGGAGAAGGTATGGCTACACCTTC
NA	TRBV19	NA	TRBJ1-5	CASSIDLRDLDQPQHF	TGTGCCAGTAGTATAGATCTCCGGGATCTCGATCAGCCCCAGCATTTT
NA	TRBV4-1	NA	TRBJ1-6	CASSQDSTGSYNSPLHF	TGCGCCAGCAGCCAAGATTCCACCGGCTCCTATAATTCACCCCTCCACTTT
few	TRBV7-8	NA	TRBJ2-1	CASRESLRKEQFF	TGTGCCAGCCGTGAATCCCTCCGCAAAGAGCAGTTCTTC
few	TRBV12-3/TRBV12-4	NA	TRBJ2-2	CASSPFIREFTGELFF	TGTGCCAGCAGTCCCTTCATAAGGGAGTTCACCGGGGAGCTGTTTTTT
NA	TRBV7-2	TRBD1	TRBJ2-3	CASSLWTGGITDTQYF	TGTGCCAGCAGCCTATGGACAGGGGGCATAACAGATACGCAGTATTTT
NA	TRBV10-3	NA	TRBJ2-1	CAISESSTDEQFF	TGTGCCATCAGTGAATCTAGCACCGATGAGCAGTTCTTC
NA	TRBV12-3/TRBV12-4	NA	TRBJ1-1	CASSMGVLNTEAFF	TGTGCCAGCAGTATGGGGGTCCTGAACACTGAAGCTTTCTTT
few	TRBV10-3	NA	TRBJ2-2	CAIRWDTGELFF	TGTGCCATTCGGTGGGACACCGGGGAGCTGTTTTTT
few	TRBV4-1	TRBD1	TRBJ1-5	CASSWDRLSNQPQHF	TGCGCCAGCAGCTGGGACAGGCTTAGCAATCAGCCCCAGCATTTT
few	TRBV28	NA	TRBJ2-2	CASSFNDGPAGELFF	TGTGCCAGCAGTTTCAACGACGGCCCGGCAGGGGAGCTGTTTTTT
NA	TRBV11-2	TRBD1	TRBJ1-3	CASSQGTANTIYF	TGTGCCAGCAGCCAAGGGACAGCGAACACCATATATTTT
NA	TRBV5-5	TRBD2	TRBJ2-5	CASRPGGGGETQYF	TGTGCCAGTCGCCCGGGGGGAGGTGGAGAGACCCAGTACTTC
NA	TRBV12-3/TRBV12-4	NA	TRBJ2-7	CASSLYGVTYEQYF	TGTGCCAGCAGCTTGTACGGGGTAACCTACGAGCAGTACTTC
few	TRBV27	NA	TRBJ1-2	CASSLLRERGRNYGYTF	TGTGCCAGCAGTTTACTCCGGGAGAGAGGTCGTAACTATGGCTACACCTTC
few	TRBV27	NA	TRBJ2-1	CASSLSPSEGGGYNEQFF	TGTGCCAGCAGTTTGTCGCCCTCGGAAGGGGGGGGATACAATGAGCAGTTCTTC
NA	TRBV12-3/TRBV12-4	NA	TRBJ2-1	CASSSKTGITYNEQFF	TGTGCCAGCAGTTCCAAAACAGGGATAACATACAATGAGCAGTTCTTC
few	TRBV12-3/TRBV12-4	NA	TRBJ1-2	CASSLGDTSYGYTF	TGTGCCAGCAGTTTAGGGGACACATCCTATGGCTACACCTTC
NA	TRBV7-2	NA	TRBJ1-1	CASSLVSRAGRDTEAFF	TGTGCCAGCAGCTTAGTATCAAGAGCAGGACGGGACACTGAAGCTTTCTTT
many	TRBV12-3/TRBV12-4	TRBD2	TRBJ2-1	CASSPRLAGKDNEQFF	TGTGCCAGCAGTCCGAGACTAGCGGGGAAAGACAATGAGCAGTTCTTC